This T cell receptor (beta chain) was identified in a study of blood T cell repertoires in COVID-19. Study overall: PBMCs, B-cell-depleted T cells, or T cells provided the cDNA or gDNA that made up the material.

Original handling: Reference gene primer amplification gave nucleated cell count estimates. Libraries were prepared by immunoSEQ multiplex PCR; TCRdb keeps only in-frame clonotypes and omits some of them. Clonal size and the V and J genes are those of that table, whereas D and trimming came from the DNA. The sample holds 180,000 or so clones, over 75% seen once. Recovered status applied to Cohort 3 donors who had two consecutive negative PCRs. It also applied to those with clearance or with symptom resolution. V lost 2 bases and J 6 bases, leaving 18 bases between the germline ends. The CDR3 is 16 amino acids. Germline CDR1 reads MGHDK; CDR2 reads SYGVNS.

The source is a man between 45 and 60 years old who had recovered from COVID-19. Material: PBMCs or T cells enriched from blood (not recorded which). V and J are TRBV25-1 and TRBJ2-3, with D hard to call. The CDR3 reads CASSERPSVTDDTQYF. CDR3 coding DNA: TGTGCCAGCAGTGAAAGGCCATCGGTCACAGATGATACGCAGTATTTT. The variable domain in full, with the rest retrieved from reference TRBV25-1 and TRBJ2-3, is EADIYQTPRYLVIGTGKKITLECSQTMGHDKMYWYQQDPGMELHLIHYSYGVNSTEKGDLSSESTVSRIRTEHFPLTLESARPSHTSQYLCASSERPSVTDDTQYFGPGTRLTVL.